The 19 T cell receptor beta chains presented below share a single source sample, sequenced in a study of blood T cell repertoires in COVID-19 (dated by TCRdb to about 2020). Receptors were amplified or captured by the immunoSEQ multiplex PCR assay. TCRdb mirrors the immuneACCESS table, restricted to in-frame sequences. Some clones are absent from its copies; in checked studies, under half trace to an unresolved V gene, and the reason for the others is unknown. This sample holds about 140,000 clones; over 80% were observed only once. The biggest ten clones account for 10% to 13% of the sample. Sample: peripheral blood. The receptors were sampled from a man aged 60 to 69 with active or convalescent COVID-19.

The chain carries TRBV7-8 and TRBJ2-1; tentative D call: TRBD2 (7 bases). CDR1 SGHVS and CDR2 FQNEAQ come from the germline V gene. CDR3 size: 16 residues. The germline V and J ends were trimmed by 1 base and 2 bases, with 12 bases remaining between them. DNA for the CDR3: TGTGCCAGCAGCTTAGGGGGGGCGGGAGCCTACAATGAGCAGTTCTTC. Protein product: CASSLGGAGAYNEQFF.

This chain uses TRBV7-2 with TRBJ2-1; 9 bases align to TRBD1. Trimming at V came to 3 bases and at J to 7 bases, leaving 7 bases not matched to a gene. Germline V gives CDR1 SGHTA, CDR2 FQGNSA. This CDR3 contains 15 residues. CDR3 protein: CASSFYGTGSNEQFF. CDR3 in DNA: TGTGCCAGCAGCTTTTACGGGACAGGGAGTAATGAGCAGTTCTTC.

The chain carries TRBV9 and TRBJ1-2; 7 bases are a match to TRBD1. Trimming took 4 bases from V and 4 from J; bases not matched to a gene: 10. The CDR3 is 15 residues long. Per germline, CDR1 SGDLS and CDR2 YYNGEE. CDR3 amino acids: CASSPARTGVYGYTF. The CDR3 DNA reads TGTGCCAGCAGCCCCGCCCGCACAGGGGTCTATGGCTACACCTTC.

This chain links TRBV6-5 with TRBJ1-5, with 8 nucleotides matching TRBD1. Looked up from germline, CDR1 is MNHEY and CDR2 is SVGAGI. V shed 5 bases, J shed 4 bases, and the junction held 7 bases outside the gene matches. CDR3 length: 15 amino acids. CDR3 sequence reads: CASSTQGAGNQPQHF. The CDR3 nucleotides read TGTGCCAGCAGTACCCAGGGGGCCGGGAATCAGCCCCAGCATTTT.

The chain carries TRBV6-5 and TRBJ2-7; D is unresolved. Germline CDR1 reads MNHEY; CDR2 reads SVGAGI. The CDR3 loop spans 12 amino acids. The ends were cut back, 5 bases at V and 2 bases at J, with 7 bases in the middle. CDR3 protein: CASSQAPYEQYF. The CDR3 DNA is TGTGCCAGCAGTCAGGCACCCTACGAGCAGTACTTC.

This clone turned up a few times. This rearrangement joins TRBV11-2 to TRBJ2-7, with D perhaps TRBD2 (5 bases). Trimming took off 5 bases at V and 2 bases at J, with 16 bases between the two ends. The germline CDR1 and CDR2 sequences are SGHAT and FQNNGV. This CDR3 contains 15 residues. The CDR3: CASSLHQLATYEQYF. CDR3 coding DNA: TGTGCCAGCAGCCTGCATCAGCTAGCAACCTACGAGCAGTACTTC.

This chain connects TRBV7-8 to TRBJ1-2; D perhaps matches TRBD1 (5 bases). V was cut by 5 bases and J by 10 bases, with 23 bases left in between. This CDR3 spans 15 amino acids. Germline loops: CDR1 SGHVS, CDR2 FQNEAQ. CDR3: CASSHREGVLFDYTF. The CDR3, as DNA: TGTGCCAGCAGCCATAGGGAAGGGGTGCTTTTCGACTACACCTTC.

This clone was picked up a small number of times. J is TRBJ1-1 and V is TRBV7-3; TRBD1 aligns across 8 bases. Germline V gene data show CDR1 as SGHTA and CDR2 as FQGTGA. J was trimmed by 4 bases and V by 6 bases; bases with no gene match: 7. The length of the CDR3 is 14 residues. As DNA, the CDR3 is TGTGCCAGCAGTTCAGGGGGCTTTGGCACTGAAGCTTTCTTT. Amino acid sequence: CASSSGGFGTEAFF.

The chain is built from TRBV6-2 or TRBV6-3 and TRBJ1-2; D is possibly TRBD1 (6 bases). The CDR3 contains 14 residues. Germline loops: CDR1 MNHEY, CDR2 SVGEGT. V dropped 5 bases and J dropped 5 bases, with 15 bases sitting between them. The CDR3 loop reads CASSKTGSYYGYTF. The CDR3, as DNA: TGTGCCAGCAGTAAAACAGGGTCCTATTATGGCTACACCTTC.

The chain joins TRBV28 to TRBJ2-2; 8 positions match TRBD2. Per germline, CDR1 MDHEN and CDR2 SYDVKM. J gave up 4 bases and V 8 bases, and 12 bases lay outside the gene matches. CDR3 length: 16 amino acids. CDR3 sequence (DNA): TGTGCCAGCCGACCTAGGACTAGCTCCGCCACCGGGGAGCTGTTTTTT. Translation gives CASRPRTSSATGELFF.

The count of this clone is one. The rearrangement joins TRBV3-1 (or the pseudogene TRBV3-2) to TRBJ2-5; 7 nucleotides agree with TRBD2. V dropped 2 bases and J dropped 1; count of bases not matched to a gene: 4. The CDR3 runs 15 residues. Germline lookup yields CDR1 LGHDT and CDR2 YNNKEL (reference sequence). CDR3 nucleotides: TGTGCCAGCAGCCAATTAGCGGGTCCCCAAGAGACCCAGTACTTC. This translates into CASSQLAGPQETQYF.

CDR3 nucleotide sequence: TGTGCCAGTACCTTACAGGGTACCATGAACACTGAAGCTTTCTTT. Translating gives CASTLQGTMNTEAFF. This chain connects TRBV19 to TRBJ1-1; D possibly corresponds to TRBD1 (6 bases). The CDR3 totals 15 residues. The ends were cut back, 7 bases at V and 0 bases at J, with 15 bases in the middle. Germline V lookup: CDR1 LNHDA, CDR2 SQIVND (reference sequence).

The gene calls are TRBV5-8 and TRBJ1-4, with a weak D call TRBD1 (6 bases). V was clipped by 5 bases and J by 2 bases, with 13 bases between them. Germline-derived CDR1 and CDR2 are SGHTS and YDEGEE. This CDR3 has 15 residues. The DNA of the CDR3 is TGTGCCAGCAGGGGGCAGGGGAAGACTAATGAAAAACTGTTTTTT. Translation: CASRGQGKTNEKLFF.

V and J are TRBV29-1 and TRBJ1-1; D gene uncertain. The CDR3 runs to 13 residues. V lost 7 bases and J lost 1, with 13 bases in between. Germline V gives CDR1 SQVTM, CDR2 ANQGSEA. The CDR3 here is CSAHRGGNTEAFF. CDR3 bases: TGCAGCGCCCACCGAGGTGGGAACACTGAAGCTTTCTTT.

The CDR3 DNA is TGTGCCAGCAGTGGGACAGGGACGGGGAGGACCGGGGAGCTGTTTTTT. It codes for CASSGTGTGRTGELFF. The chain employs TRBV6-1 and TRBJ2-2, with 8 positions matching TRBD1. This CDR3 region has 16 residues. Trimming took 4 bases from V and 5 from J; bases not matched to a gene: 9. The germline V gene encodes CDR1 MNHNS and CDR2 SASEGT.

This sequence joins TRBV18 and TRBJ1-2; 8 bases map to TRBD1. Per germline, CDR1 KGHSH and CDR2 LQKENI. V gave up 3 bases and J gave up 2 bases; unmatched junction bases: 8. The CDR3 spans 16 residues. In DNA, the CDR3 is TGTGCCAGCTCACCCCAAGGACAGGGCTTAAACTATGGCTACACCTTC. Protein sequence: CASSPQGQGLNYGYTF.

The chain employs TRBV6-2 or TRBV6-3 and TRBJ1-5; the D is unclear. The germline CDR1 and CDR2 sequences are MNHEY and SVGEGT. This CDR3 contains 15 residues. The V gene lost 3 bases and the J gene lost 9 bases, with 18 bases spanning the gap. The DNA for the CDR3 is TGTGCCAGCAGTTATCCAAGGGCGGGTGTTGTGCCCCAGCATTTT. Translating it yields CASSYPRAGVVPQHF.

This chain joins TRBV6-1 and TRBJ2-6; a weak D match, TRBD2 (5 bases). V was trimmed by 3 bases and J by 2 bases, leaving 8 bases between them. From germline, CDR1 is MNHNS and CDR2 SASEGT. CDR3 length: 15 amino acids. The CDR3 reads CASSDPGAGANVLTF. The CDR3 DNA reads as TGTGCCAGCAGTGACCCCGGGGCTGGGGCCAACGTCCTGACTTTC.

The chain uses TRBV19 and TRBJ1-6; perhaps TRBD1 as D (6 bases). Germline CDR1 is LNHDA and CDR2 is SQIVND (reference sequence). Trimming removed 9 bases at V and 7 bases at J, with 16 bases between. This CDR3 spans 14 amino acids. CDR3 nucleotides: TGTGCCAGCGCCCGGACAGCCGGGAATTCACCCCTCCACTTT. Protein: CASARTAGNSPLHF.